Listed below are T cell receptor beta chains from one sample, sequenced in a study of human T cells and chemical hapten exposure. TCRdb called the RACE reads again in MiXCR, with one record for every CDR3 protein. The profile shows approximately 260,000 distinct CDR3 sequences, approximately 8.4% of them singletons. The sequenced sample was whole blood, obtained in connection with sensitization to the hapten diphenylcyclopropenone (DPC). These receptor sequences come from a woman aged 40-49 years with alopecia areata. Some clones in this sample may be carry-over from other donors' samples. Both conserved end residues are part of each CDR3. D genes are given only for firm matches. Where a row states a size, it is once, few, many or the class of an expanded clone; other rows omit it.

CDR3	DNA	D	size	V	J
CASTGPGENTIYF	TGTGCCAGCACAGGACCAGGAGAAAACACCATATATTTT	NA	NA	TRBV2	TRBJ1-3
CSARAGGTDTQYF	TGCAGCGCTAGGGCAGGTGGAACAGATACGCAGTATTTT	NA	few	TRBV29-1	TRBJ2-3
CASSYLKNSPLHF	TGTGCCAGCAGTTACTTAAAGAATTCACCCCTCCACTTT	NA	few	TRBV6-2/TRBV6-3	TRBJ1-6
CSAGDSGRADTQYF	TGCAGTGCTGGCGACAGTGGGAGAGCAGATACGCAGTATTTT	NA	few	TRBV20-1	TRBJ2-3
CATSSAGTRSYEQYF	TGTGCCACCAGCAGTGCCGGGACTAGATCCTACGAGCAGTACTTC	TRBD2	few	TRBV15	TRBJ2-7
CASSREPGHDYEQYF	TGTGCCAGCAGTAGGGAGCCGGGACACGACTACGAGCAGTACTTC	NA	few	TRBV6-5	TRBJ2-7
CSVEIAGSYEQYF	TGCAGCGTTGAAATCGCGGGGTCTTACGAGCAGTACTTC	NA	few	TRBV29-1	TRBJ2-7
CASSRQEAYEQYF	TGTGCCAGCAGCCGACAGGAAGCCTACGAGCAGTACTTC	NA	few	TRBV7-2	TRBJ2-7
CASSRAIRGDQPQHF	TGCGCCAGCAGCCGAGCAATCAGGGGTGACCAGCCCCAGCATTTT	NA	NA	TRBV4-3	TRBJ1-5
CSAPGGGAGRYNEQFF	TGCAGTGCTCCGGGTGGGGGAGCAGGGAGATACAATGAGCAGTTCTTC	NA	few	TRBV20-1	TRBJ2-1
CASRQTGSGNTIYF	TGTGCCAGCAGGCAGACCGGCTCTGGAAACACCATATATTTT	NA	NA	TRBV28	TRBJ1-3
CASSTDRGEPYEQYF	TGTGCCAGCAGCACCGACAGGGGTGAGCCCTACGAGCAGTACTTC	TRBD1	few	TRBV2	TRBJ2-7
CASSVTSGKGQETQYF	TGTGCCAGCAGCGTCACTAGCGGGAAGGGCCAAGAGACCCAGTACTTC	TRBD2	few	TRBV9	TRBJ2-5
CARGDRSSSGANVLTF	TGTGCCCGTGGGGACAGGTCTAGCTCTGGGGCCAACGTCCTGACTTTC	TRBD1	NA	TRBV2	TRBJ2-6
CASTDFRGNTIYF	TGTGCCAGCACAGATTTCAGAGGAAACACCATATATTTT	NA	few	TRBV9	TRBJ1-3
CSARVSDSTDTQYF	TGCAGTGCTAGAGTATCAGACTCTACAGATACGCAGTATTTT	NA	few	TRBV20-1	TRBJ2-3
CSARDRQTGAKNIQYF	TGCAGTGCTAGAGATCGCCAGACGGGGGCCAAAAACATTCAGTACTTC	NA	few	TRBV20-1	TRBJ2-4
CASSRDTLYGYTF	TGTGCCAGCAGCCGCGACACCCTCTATGGCTACACCTTC	NA	many	TRBV5-6	TRBJ1-2
CASSYSRASGEKNIQYF	TGTGCCAGCAGTTACTCGAGGGCTAGCGGAGAGAAAAACATTCAGTACTTC	TRBD2	few	TRBV6-2/TRBV6-3	TRBJ2-4
CASQEREGSYEQYF	TGTGCCAGCCAAGAGCGGGAGGGTTCCTACGAGCAGTACTTC	TRBD2	few	TRBV2	TRBJ2-7
CSAPGPAGVTEAFF	TGCAGTGCTCCGGGACCGGCTGGAGTCACTGAAGCTTTCTTT	NA	NA	TRBV20-1	TRBJ1-1
CASAQISGANVLTF	TGTGCCAGCGCACAGATCTCTGGGGCCAACGTCCTGACTTTC	NA	many	TRBV6-2/TRBV6-3	TRBJ2-6
CASSLQGLGQETQYF	TGTGCCAGCAGCTTGCAGGGCCTAGGACAAGAGACCCAGTACTTC	NA	many	TRBV5-4	TRBJ2-5
CASSLARHSQETQYF	TGTGCCAGCAGCTTAGCGAGACATTCTCAAGAGACCCAGTACTTC	NA	few	TRBV7-9	TRBJ2-5
CSARDRAVYSNQPQHF	TGCAGTGCTAGAGATAGGGCAGTCTATAGCAATCAGCCCCAGCATTTT	NA	few	TRBV20-1	TRBJ1-5
CASSQELAAYEQYF	TGTGCCAGCAGCCAAGAACTAGCGGCCTACGAGCAGTACTTC	TRBD2	few	TRBV4-2	TRBJ2-7
CASSLISSGNTIYF	TGTGCCAGCAGTTTGATCAGCTCTGGAAACACCATATATTTT	NA	few	TRBV12-3/TRBV12-4	TRBJ1-3
CASSPYRVNQPQHF	TGTGCCAGCAGCCCTTACAGGGTGAATCAGCCCCAGCATTTT	NA	NA	TRBV3-1	TRBJ1-5
CATSDTTGKAFF	TGTGCCACCAGTGACACTACAGGGAAAGCTTTCTTT	NA	few	TRBV24-1	TRBJ1-1
CASSLPLAGSTDTQYF	TGTGCCAGCAGTTTACCCCTAGCGGGGAGCACAGATACGCAGTATTTT	TRBD2	few	TRBV28	TRBJ2-3
CSADRGQDYGYTF	TGCAGTGCCGACAGGGGCCAGGACTATGGCTACACCTTC	TRBD1	few	TRBV20-1	TRBJ1-2
CASCHGQGGNIQYF	TGTGCCAGCTGCCACGGACAGGGAGGGAACATTCAGTACTTC	NA	many	TRBV6-1	TRBJ2-4
CASSPHEQYF	TGTGCCAGCAGTCCCCACGAGCAGTACTTC	NA	many	TRBV27	TRBJ2-7
CASSQDTTSSTDTQYF	TGCGCCAGCAGCCAAGATACGACTTCTAGCACAGATACGCAGTATTTT	NA	NA	TRBV4-3	TRBJ2-3
CASSEGQVYGYTF	TGTGCCAGCAGTGAGGGACAGGTCTATGGCTACACCTTC	TRBD1	many	TRBV25-1	TRBJ1-2
CTSSRGAYSNQPQHF	TGTACCAGCAGCCGTGGGGCTTATAGCAATCAGCCCCAGCATTTT	NA	NA	TRBV5-6	TRBJ1-5
CASSLQMGGYTF	TGTGCCAGCAGTTTACAAATGGGTGGCTACACCTTC	NA	NA	TRBV12-3/TRBV12-4	TRBJ1-2
CSVGQQETQYF	TGCAGCGTTGGTCAGCAAGAGACCCAGTACTTC	NA	few	TRBV29-1	TRBJ2-5
CASSPLAGIDVGEQFF	TGTGCCAGCAGCCCTCTAGCGGGAATCGATGTAGGGGAGCAGTTCTTC	TRBD2	NA	TRBV2	TRBJ2-1
CSASGAATEAFF	TGCAGCGCCTCCGGGGCGGCCACTGAAGCTTTCTTT	NA	NA	TRBV29-1	TRBJ1-1
CASSTMGNSPLHF	TGTGCCAGCAGTACAATGGGGAATTCACCCCTCCACTTT	NA	few	TRBV12-3/TRBV12-4	TRBJ1-6
CASRQGYNGYTF	TGTGCCAGCAGACAGGGGTATAATGGCTACACCTTC	TRBD1	NA	TRBV28	TRBJ1-2
CASTTSRAPHTEAFF	TGTGCCAGCACAACCAGCAGGGCCCCCCACACTGAAGCTTTCTTT	NA	few	TRBV27	TRBJ1-1